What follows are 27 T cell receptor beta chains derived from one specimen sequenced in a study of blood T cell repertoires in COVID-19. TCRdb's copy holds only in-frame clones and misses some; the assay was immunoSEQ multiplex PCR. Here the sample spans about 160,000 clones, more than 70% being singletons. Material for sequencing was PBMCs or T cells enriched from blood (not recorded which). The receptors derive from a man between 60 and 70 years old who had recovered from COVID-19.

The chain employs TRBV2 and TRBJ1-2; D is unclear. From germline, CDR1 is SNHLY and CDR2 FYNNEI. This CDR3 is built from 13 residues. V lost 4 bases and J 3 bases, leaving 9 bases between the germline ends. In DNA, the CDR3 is TGTGCCAGCAGTGGGCGGAGTGACTATGGCTACACCTTC. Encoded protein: CASSGRSDYGYTF.

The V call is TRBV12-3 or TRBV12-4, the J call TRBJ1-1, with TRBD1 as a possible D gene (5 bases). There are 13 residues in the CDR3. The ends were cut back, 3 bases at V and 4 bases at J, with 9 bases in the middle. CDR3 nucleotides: TGTGCCAGCAGTTTTACAGGACGCACTGAAGCTTTCTTT. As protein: CASSFTGRTEAFF.

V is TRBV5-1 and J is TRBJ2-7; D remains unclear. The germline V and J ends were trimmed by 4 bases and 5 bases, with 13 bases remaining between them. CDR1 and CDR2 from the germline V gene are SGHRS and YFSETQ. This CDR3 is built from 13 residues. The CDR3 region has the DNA TGCGCCAGCAGCGTCTCCACGAGCAACGAGCAGTACTTC. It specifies CASSVSTSNEQYF.

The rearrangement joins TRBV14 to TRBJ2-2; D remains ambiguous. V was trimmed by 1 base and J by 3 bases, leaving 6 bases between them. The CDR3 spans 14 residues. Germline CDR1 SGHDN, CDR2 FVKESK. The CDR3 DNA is TGTGCCAGCAGCCAAGTCCGTGACACCGGGGAGCTGTTTTTT. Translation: CASSQVRDTGELFF.

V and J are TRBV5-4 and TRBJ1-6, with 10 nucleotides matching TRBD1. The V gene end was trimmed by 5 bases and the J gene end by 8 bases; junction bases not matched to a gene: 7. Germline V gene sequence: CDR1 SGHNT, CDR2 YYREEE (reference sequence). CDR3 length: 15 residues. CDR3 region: CASSGTGAVDSPLHF. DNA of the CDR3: TGTGCCAGCAGTGGGACAGGGGCGGTGGATTCACCCCTCCACTTT.

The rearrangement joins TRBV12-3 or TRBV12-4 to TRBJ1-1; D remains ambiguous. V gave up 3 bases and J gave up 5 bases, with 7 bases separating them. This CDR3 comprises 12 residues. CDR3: CASSFAGTEAFF. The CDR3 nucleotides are TGTGCCAGCAGTTTTGCGGGGACTGAAGCTTTCTTT.

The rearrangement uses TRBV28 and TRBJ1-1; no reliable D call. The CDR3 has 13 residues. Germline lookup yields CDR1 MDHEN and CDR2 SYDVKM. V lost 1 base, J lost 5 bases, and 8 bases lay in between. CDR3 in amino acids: CASSLYSRTEAFF. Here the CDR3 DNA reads TGTGCCAGCAGTTTATACAGCCGGACTGAAGCTTTCTTT.

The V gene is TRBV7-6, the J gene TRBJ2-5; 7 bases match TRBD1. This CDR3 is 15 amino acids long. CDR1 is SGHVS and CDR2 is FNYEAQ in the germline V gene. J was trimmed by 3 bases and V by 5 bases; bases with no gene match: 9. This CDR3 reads CASSPRQGVKETQYF. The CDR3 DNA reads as TGTGCCAGCAGCCCCCGGCAGGGGGTCAAAGAGACCCAGTACTTC.

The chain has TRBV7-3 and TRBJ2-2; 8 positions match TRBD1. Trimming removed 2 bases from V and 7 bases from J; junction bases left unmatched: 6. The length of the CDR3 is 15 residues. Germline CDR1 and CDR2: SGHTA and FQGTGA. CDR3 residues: CASSLHRGNSGELFF. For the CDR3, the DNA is TGTGCCAGCAGCTTACACAGGGGGAATAGCGGGGAGCTGTTTTTT.

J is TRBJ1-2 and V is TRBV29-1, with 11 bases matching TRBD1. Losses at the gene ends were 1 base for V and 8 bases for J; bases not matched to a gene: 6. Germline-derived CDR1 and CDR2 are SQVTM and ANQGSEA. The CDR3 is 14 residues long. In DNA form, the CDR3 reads TGCAGCGTTGAAGCCGAGGGACAGGGGGTCGGCTACACCTTC. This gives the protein CSVEAEGQGVGYTF.

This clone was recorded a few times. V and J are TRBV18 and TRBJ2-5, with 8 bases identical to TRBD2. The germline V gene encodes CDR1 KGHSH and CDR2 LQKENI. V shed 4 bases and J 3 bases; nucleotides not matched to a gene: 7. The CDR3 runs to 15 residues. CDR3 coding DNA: TGTGCCAGCTCACAAGCGGGAGCTGCGGAAGAGACCCAGTACTTC. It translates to CASSQAGAAEETQYF.

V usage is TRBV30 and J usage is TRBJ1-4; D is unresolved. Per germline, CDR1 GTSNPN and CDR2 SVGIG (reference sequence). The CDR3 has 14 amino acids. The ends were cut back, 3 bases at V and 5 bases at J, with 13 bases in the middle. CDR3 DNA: TGTGCCTGGAGCCAACAGTCTCCAAATGAAAAACTGTTTTTT. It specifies CAWSQQSPNEKLFF.

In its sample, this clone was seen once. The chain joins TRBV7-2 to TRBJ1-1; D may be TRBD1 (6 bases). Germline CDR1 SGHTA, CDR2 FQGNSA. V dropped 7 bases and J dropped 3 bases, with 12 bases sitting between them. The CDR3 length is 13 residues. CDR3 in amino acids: CASTVTGYTEAFF. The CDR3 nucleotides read TGTGCCAGCACCGTTACAGGGTACACTGAAGCTTTCTTT.

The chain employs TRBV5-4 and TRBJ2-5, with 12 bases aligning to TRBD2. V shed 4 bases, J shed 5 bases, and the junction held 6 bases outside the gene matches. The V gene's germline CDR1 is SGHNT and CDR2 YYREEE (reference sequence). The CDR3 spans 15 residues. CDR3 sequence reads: CASSQRTSGAETQYF. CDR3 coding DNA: TGTGCCAGCAGCCAAAGGACTAGCGGGGCGGAGACCCAGTACTTC.

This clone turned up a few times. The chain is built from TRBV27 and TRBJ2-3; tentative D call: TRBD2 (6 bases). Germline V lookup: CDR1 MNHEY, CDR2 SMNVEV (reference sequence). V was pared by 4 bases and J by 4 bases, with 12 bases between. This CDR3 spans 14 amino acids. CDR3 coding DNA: TGTGCCAGCAGTTGGAGGGGACCCGCAGATACGCAGTATTTT. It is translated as CASSWRGPADTQYF.

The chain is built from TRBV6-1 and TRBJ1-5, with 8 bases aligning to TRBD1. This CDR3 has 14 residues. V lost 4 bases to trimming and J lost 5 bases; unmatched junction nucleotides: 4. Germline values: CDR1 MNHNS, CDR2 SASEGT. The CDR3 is CASSGTGLYQPQHF. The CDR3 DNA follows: TGTGCCAGCAGTGGGACAGGGCTCTATCAGCCCCAGCATTTT.

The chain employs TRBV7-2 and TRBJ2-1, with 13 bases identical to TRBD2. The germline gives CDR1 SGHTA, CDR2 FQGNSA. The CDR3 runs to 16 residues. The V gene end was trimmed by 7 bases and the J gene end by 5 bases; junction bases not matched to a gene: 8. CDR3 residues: CASNPEGTSGDNEQFF. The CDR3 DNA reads TGTGCCAGCAACCCAGAAGGGACTAGCGGGGACAATGAGCAGTTCTTC.

The CDR3 protein is CSATGGAGGYTF. The CDR3 coding sequence is TGCAGCGCTACTGGGGGGGCAGGTGGCTACACCTTC. V is TRBV29-1 and J is TRBJ1-2; D perhaps matches TRBD1 (6 bases). The CDR3 has 12 residues. The germline V and J ends were trimmed by 7 bases and 7 bases, with 16 bases remaining between them. The V gene's germline CDR1 is SQVTM and CDR2 ANQGSEA. The whole variable domain, filled in from reference TRBV29-1 and TRBJ1-2, reads SAVISQKPSRDICQRGTSLTIQCQVDSQVTMMFWYRQQPGQSLTLIATANQGSEATYESGFVIDKFPISRPNLTFSTLTVSNMSPEDSSIYLCSATGGAGGYTFGSGTRLTVV.

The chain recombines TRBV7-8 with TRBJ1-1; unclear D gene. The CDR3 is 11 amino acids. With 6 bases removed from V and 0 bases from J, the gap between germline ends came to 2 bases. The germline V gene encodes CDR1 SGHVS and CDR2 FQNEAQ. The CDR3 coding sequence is TGTGCCAGCAGTATGAACACTGAAGCTTTCTTT. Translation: CASSMNTEAFF.

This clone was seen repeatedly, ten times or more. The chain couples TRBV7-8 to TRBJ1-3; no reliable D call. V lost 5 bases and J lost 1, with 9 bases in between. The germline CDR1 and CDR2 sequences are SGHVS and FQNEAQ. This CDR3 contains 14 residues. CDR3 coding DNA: TGTGCCAGCAGCCCCCGCGGGTCTGGAAACACCATATATTTT. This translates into CASSPRGSGNTIYF.

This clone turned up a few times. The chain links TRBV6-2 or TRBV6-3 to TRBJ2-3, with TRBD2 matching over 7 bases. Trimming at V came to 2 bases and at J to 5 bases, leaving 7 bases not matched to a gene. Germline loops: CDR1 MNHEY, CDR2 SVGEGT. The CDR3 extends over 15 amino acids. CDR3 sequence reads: CASSYGPGLKDTQYF. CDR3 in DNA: TGTGCCAGCAGTTACGGACCGGGACTAAAAGATACGCAGTATTTT.

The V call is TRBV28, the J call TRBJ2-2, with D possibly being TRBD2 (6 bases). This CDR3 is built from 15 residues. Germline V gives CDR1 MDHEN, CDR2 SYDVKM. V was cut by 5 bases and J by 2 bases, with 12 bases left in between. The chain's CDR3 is CASSRGGDNTGELFF. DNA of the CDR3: TGTGCCAGCAGTCGAGGCGGGGATAACACCGGGGAGCTGTTTTTT. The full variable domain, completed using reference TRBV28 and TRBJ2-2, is DVKVTQSSRYLVKRTGEKVFLECVQDMDHENMFWYRQDPGLGLRLIYFSYDVKMKEKGDIPEGYSVSREKKERFSLILESASTNQTSMYLCASSRGGDNTGELFFGEGSRLTVL.

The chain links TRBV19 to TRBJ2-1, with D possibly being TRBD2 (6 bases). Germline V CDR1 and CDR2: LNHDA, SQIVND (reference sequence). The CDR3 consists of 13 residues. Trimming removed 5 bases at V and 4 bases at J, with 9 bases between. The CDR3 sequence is CASSPEGYNEQFF. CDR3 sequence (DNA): TGTGCCAGTAGTCCGGAGGGTTACAATGAGCAGTTCTTC.

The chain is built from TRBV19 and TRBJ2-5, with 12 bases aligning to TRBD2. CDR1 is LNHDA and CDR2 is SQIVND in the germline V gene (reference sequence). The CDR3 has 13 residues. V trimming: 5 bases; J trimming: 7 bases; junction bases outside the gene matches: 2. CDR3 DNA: TGTGCCAGTAGTGGACTAGCGGGGAGGACCCAGTACTTC. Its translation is CASSGLAGRTQYF.

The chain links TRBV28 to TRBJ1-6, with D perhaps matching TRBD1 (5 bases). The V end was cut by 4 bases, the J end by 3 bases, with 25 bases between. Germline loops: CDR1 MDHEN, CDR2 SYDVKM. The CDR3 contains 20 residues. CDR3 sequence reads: CASSSSIYRWAKRYNSPLHF. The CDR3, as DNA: TGTGCCAGCAGTTCCAGCATTTACAGGTGGGCTAAACGCTATAATTCACCCCTCCACTTT.

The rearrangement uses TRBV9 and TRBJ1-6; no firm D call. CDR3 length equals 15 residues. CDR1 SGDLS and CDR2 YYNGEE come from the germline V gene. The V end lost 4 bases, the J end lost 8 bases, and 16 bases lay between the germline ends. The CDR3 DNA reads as TGTGCCAGCAGCCTCCGGGAGGGCGCTGATTCACCCCTCCACTTT. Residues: CASSLREGADSPLHF.

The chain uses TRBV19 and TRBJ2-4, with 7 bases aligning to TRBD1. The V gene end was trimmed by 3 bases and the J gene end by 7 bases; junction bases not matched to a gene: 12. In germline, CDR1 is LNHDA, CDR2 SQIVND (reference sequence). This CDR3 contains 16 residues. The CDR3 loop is CASSISPTGPTNIQYF. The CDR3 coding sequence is TGTGCCAGTAGTATCTCCCCGACAGGGCCAACTAACATTCAGTACTTC.